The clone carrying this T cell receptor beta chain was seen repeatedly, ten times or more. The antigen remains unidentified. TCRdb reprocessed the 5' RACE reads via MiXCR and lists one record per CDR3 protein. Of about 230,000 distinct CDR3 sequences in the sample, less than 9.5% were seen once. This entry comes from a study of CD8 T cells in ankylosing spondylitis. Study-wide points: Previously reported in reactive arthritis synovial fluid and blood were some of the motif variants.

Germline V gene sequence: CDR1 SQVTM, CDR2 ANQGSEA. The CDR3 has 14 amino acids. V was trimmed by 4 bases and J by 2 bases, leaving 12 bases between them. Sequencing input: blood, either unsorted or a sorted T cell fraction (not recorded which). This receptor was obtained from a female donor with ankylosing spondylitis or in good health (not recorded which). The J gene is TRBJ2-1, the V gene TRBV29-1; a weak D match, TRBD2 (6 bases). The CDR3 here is CSVGSGMTYNEQFF. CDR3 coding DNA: TGCAGCGTTGGTAGCGGAATGACCTACAATGAGCAGTTCTTC.